This T cell receptor (beta chain) comes out of a study of regulatory T cells in long-lasting Graves disease. Points from the study as a whole: When disease was persistent, TRBV28, TRBJ1-2 and TRBJ2-5 were the favored segments. A limited number of samples was an acknowledged limitation. Persistent Graves' patients showed less TCR diversity than newly diagnosed ones.

The CDR3 extends over 13 amino acids. Germline V gene lookup returns CDR1 KGHSH and CDR2 LQKENI. On this clonotype: Its antigen is still unknown. Only one base separates this from a far larger clonotype, so it likely reflects a read error.

iRepertoire HTBI primers and Arm-PCR of CDR3 regions built TCR beta libraries. Via MiXCR, TCRdb re-called the multiplex PCR reads, giving one row per CDR3 protein. In the table there are around 250,000 distinct CDR3 sequences, about 19% of which are singletons. Documented time point: newly diagnosed GD, antithyroid drugs for less than 3 months. TCR sequences were obtained from RNA taken from PBMCs. The chain has TRBV18 and TRBJ2-5, with 7 bases lining up with TRBD2. The J call may be mistaken, given a closer DNA end match to TRBJ2-1. This sequence was found in a female donor with Graves disease. The material sequenced was peripheral blood mononuclear cells (PBMCs), taken at new diagnosis, from a patient treated with antithyroid drugs. The DNA for the CDR3 is TGTGCCAGCCCACCGATTGGGGGGGATGAGCAGTTCTTC. Protein product: CASPPIGGDEQFF.